One sample yielded the 30 T cell receptor beta chains listed below, sequenced in a study of T-cell reconstitution after alpha-beta-depleted transplantation in children. A library of TCRbeta sequences, prepared with unique molecular identifiers, was generated. TCRdb used MiXCR to reprocess the PCR reads, holding one entry per CDR3 protein. The sample comprises a few hundred thousand distinct CDR3 sequences, about an eighth of which are singletons, and around 4.5% rests with the top ten. The sample here was PBMCs, taken from the stem cell graft. The receptors here all came from a human donor who donated a stem cell graft to a child with Fanconi anemia.

The chain uses TRBV29-1 and TRBJ2-5, with 8 bases aligning to TRBD2. The V and J ends lost 2 bases and 4 bases, in that order; junction bases with no gene match: 9. Germline CDR1 reads SQVTM; CDR2 reads ANQGSEA. The CDR3 runs 15 residues. CDR3 nucleotides: TGCAGCGTTGAACCCAGCGGGGGTTCGGGAGAGACCCAGTACTTC. This sequence encodes CSVEPSGGSGETQYF. Based on the CDR3 plus reference TRBV29-1 and TRBJ2-5, the full variable domain is SAVISQKPSRDICQRGTSLTIQCQVDSQVTMMFWYRQQPGQSLTLIATANQGSEATYESGFVIDKFPISRPNLTFSTLTVSNMSPEDSSIYLCSVEPSGGSGETQYFGPGTRLLVL.

This clonotype showed up just a few times. The rearrangement links TRBV4-3 to TRBJ1-2; D is unresolved. There are 16 residues in the CDR3. CDR1 is LGHNA, CDR2 YSLEER, per germline. Trimming left V 0 bases short and J 4 bases short, with 15 bases between. DNA for the CDR3: TGCGCCAGCAGCCAAGAAAAGTCGCGGCATGGCTATGGCTACACCTTC. Encoded protein: CASSQEKSRHGYGYTF.

The CDR3 reads CASTLGGRKAEAFF. In DNA form, the CDR3 reads TGTGCCAGCACCCTAGGGGGAAGAAAGGCTGAAGCTTTCTTT. The chain is built from TRBV5-6 and TRBJ1-1, with D possibly TRBD1 on 6 matching bases. Between the trimmed V and J ends, which lost 6 bases and 6 bases, there was a span of 18 bases. The CDR3 runs 14 residues. CDR1 and CDR2 from the germline V gene are SGHDT and YYEEEE. The full variable domain, its missing parts supplied by reference TRBV5-6 and TRBJ1-1, is DAGVTQSPTHLIKTRGQQVTLRCSPKSGHDTVSWYQQALGQGPQFIFQYYEEEERQRGNFPDRFSGHQFPNYSSELNVNALLLGDSALYLCASTLGGRKAEAFFGQGTRLTVV.

This clonotype was recorded many times. This chain connects TRBV7-8 to TRBJ1-3, with a tentative D call TRBD1 (5 bases). This CDR3 contains 14 residues. Germline lookup yields CDR1 SGHVS and CDR2 FQNEAQ. V lost 5 bases and J 3 bases, leaving 11 bases between the germline ends. CDR3 protein: CASSPSGHGNTIYF. CDR3 nucleotide sequence: TGTGCCAGCAGCCCTTCAGGGCATGGAAACACCATATATTTT. The entire variable domain, with the rest obtained from reference TRBV7-8 and TRBJ1-3, is as follows: GAGVSQSPRYKVAKRGQDVALRCDPISGHVSLFWYQQALGQGPEFLTYFQNEAQLDKSGLPSDRFFAERPEGSVSTLKIQRTQQEDSAVYLCASSPSGHGNTIYFGEGSWLTVV.

The chain carries TRBV10-3 and TRBJ2-7; TRBD1 matches at 8 bases. V lost 6 bases, J lost 2 bases, and 3 bases stayed unmatched. From germline, CDR1 is ENHRY and CDR2 SYGVKD. The CDR3 is made up of 13 amino acids. CDR3 residues: CAIREDRAYEQYF. The CDR3 DNA reads as TGTGCCATCAGGGAGGACAGGGCCTACGAGCAGTACTTC.

This clonotype was counted a few times. The J gene is TRBJ2-1, the V gene TRBV15; D gene uncertain. Germline V lookup: CDR1 LNHNV, CDR2 YYDKDF (reference sequence). Trimming cost V 1 base and J 4 bases, with 8 bases left between them. The CDR3 loop spans 14 amino acids. The CDR3 bases are TGTGCCACCAGCAGAGCTTTGGGTTACAATGAGCAGTTCTTC. Amino acids: CATSRALGYNEQFF.

This clonotype was observed a handful of times. The chain joins TRBV11-1 to TRBJ1-1; D is perhaps TRBD1 (6 bases). Per germline, CDR1 SGHAT and CDR2 FQDESV (reference sequence). V was shortened by 5 bases and J by 1 base, with 23 bases between the two germline ends. CDR3 length equals 18 residues. CDR3 protein: CASSLRTARDNQNTEAFF. The CDR3 coding sequence is TGTGCCAGCAGCCTAAGGACCGCGAGGGACAACCAGAACACTGAAGCTTTCTTT.

This clonotype occurred a few times. J is TRBJ1-5 and V is TRBV20-1; D uncertain. CDR3 length equals 14 residues. Per germline, CDR1 DFQATT and CDR2 SNEGSKA (reference sequence). V lost 1 base, J lost 1 base, and 8 bases lay in between. The CDR3: CSARAALSNQPQHF. CDR3 coding DNA: TGCAGTGCTAGAGCCGCCCTGAGCAATCAGCCCCAGCATTTT.

This clonotype was detected only a few times. This sequence joins TRBV7-9 and TRBJ2-7; TRBD1 is a possible D gene (6 bases). This CDR3 contains 15 residues. CDR1 is SEHNR and CDR2 is FQNEAQ in the germline V gene (reference sequence). Trimming removed 4 bases from V and 3 bases from J, with 16 bases in between. The CDR3 DNA reads TGTGCCAGCAGCTGGGGGCCACAGAATGACTACGAGCAGTACGTC. This codes for CASSWGPQNDYEQYV.

This chain connects TRBV25-1 to TRBJ2-7; D call uncertain. Germline values: CDR1 MGHDK, CDR2 SYGVNS. V gave up 1 base and J gave up 4 bases, with 14 bases separating them. The CDR3 is 15 residues long. The CDR3 here is CASSESSVSYYEQYF. CDR3 coding DNA: TGTGCCAGCAGTGAATCTTCGGTATCATATTACGAGCAGTACTTC.

This chain joins TRBV2 and TRBJ1-1, with D possibly TRBD1 on 6 matching bases. The CDR3 contains 14 residues. Looked up from germline, CDR1 is SNHLY and CDR2 is FYNNEI. V was shortened by 7 bases and J by 5 bases, with 17 bases between the two germline ends. CDR3 sequence (DNA): TGTGCCAGCAAATCCGGCAGGGGAGATACTGAAGCTTTCTTT. Translated: CASKSGRGDTEAFF.

The rearrangement uses TRBV7-8 and TRBJ2-2; no clear D gene. The CDR3 runs to 14 residues. The V end was cut by 4 bases, the J end by 2 bases, with 8 bases between. CDR1 is SGHVS and CDR2 is FQNEAQ in the germline V gene. Here the CDR3 reads CASSSDLNTGELFF. CDR3 in DNA: TGTGCCAGCAGCTCAGACCTAAACACCGGGGAGCTGTTTTTT.

The chain uses TRBV9 and TRBJ2-4, with TRBD2 as a possible D gene (5 bases). V was trimmed by 3 bases and J by 7 bases, leaving 23 bases between them. Per germline, CDR1 SGDLS and CDR2 YYNGEE. This CDR3 is built from 17 residues. CDR3 residues: CASSASQRVGRGNIQYF. In nucleotides, the CDR3 is TGTGCCAGCAGCGCCTCGCAGAGAGTGGGGAGAGGGAACATTCAGTACTTC.

This clonotype showed up many times. This rearrangement joins TRBV5-1 to TRBJ1-5; D is uncertain. Trimming stripped 0 bases from V and 0 bases from J, with 7 bases between. The CDR3 loop spans 15 amino acids. Germline values: CDR1 SGHRS, CDR2 YFSETQ. The CDR3: CASSLGFGSNQPQHF. CDR3 in DNA: TGCGCCAGCAGCTTGGGGTTTGGTAGCAATCAGCCCCAGCATTTT.

The CDR3, as DNA: TGTGCCAGCGAAGGGACAGGGAACAATGAGCAGTTCTTC. Amino acid sequence: CASEGTGNNEQFF. The chain links TRBV2 to TRBJ2-1, with TRBD1 matching 9 bases. J was trimmed by 5 bases and V by 8 bases; bases with no gene match: 4. Looked up from germline, CDR1 is SNHLY and CDR2 is FYNNEI. The CDR3 runs 13 residues.

This clonotype was observed a handful of times. The chain joins TRBV5-5 to TRBJ1-1, with D possibly matching TRBD1 (6 bases). This CDR3 is built from 16 residues. Germline CDR1 and CDR2: SGHKS and YYEKEE (reference sequence). V gave up 4 bases and J gave up 4 bases, with 20 bases separating them. The CDR3 here is CASSLSGAHKFTEAFF. For the CDR3, the DNA is TGTGCCAGCAGCCTATCAGGGGCCCATAAATTCACTGAAGCTTTCTTT.

Ten or more counts support this clonotype. The genes are TRBV4-2 and TRBJ1-2; a weak D match, TRBD1 (5 bases). The germline V gene encodes CDR1 LGHNA and CDR2 YNFKEQ. The CDR3 length is 17 residues. The germline V and J ends were trimmed by 3 bases and 4 bases, with 21 bases remaining between them. The CDR3 spells CASSQTLRQNYLYGYTF. DNA for the CDR3: TGTGCCAGCAGCCAGACATTAAGACAGAACTATCTCTATGGCTACACCTTC.

The chain carries TRBV6-2 or TRBV6-3 and TRBJ1-1, with D unresolved. The V gene's germline CDR1 is MNHEY and CDR2 SVGEGT. V was shortened by 4 bases and J by 2 bases, with 8 bases between the two germline ends. The CDR3 length is 13 residues. Written as DNA, the CDR3 is TGTGCCAGCAGTTGGGGATTCAACACTGAAGCTTTCTTT. Its protein product is CASSWGFNTEAFF.

Ten or more counts support this clonotype. The chain couples TRBV3-1 to TRBJ1-1; no definite D call. Per the germline V gene, CDR1 is LGHDT and CDR2 is YNNKEL (reference sequence). Trimming removed 2 bases at V and 3 bases at J, with 1 base between. This CDR3 comprises 11 residues. The CDR3 nucleotides are TGTGCCAGCAGCCAATACACTGAAGCTTTCTTT. This codes for CASSQYTEAFF.

As regards this clonotype: One junction end does not reproduce the germline sequence, and a read error may be involved. The chain uses TRBV7-2 and TRBJ1-3; D gene uncertain. Germline V CDR1 and CDR2: SGHTA, FQGNSA. The CDR3 runs to 13 residues. The CDR3 DNA is TGTGCCAGCAGCTTTCAGTCTGGAAACAGCATATATTTT. Residues: CASSFQSGNSIYF.

The sample holds a few counts of this clonotype. The J gene is TRBJ2-2, the V gene TRBV7-6; unclear D gene. This CDR3 contains 12 residues. V was shortened by 8 bases and J by 8 bases, with 12 bases between the two germline ends. CDR1 SGHVS and CDR2 FNYEAQ come from the germline V gene. The CDR3 reads CASGVAEGELFF. In DNA, the CDR3 is TGTGCCAGCGGCGTAGCTGAGGGGGAGCTGTTTTTT.

This clonotype was picked up many times. The V call is TRBV28, the J call TRBJ2-2; 7 nucleotides match TRBD2. The germline gives CDR1 MDHEN, CDR2 SYDVKM. The junction had 4 bases not matched to a gene; V was cut back by 1 base and J by 2 bases. The length of the CDR3 is 16 residues. CDR3 amino acids: CASSLSGEGNTGELFF. CDR3 bases: TGTGCCAGCAGTTTATCGGGGGAGGGAAACACCGGGGAGCTGTTTTTT.

This clonotype was detected many times. The rearrangement joins TRBV12-5 to TRBJ2-1, with TRBD2 as a possible D gene (6 bases). This CDR3 has 14 residues. Trimming stripped 5 bases from V and 4 bases from J, with 12 bases between. Germline-derived CDR1 and CDR2 are LGHNT and FRNRAP. CDR3 loop: CASGLGTGYNEQFF. The CDR3 DNA reads TGTGCTAGTGGTCTTGGGACTGGGTACAATGAGCAGTTCTTC.

In its sample, this clonotype was seen a few times. The chain recombines TRBV11-2 with TRBJ2-2; no reliable D call. Germline V gene lookup returns CDR1 SGHAT and CDR2 FQNNGV. CDR3 length: 13 amino acids. Trimming took 4 bases from V and 2 from J, leaving 5 bases between them. CDR3: CASSYRNTGELFF. The CDR3 bases are TGTGCCAGCAGCTACAGAAACACCGGGGAGCTGTTTTTT.

This clonotype was seen many times. The genes are TRBV11-2 and TRBJ2-1; D unclear. Germline CDR1 and CDR2: SGHAT and FQNNGV. V shed 3 bases and J shed 14 bases, with 11 bases lying between them. This CDR3 region has 11 residues. In DNA, the CDR3 is TGTGCCAGCAGCTTCGGGCTAGTCAAGTTCTTC. Its translation is CASSFGLVKFF.

This chain connects TRBV5-8 to TRBJ1-5; tentatively, D is TRBD1 (6 bases). Trimming took 3 bases from V and 7 from J, leaving 23 bases between them. Germline loops: CDR1 SGHTS, CDR2 YDEGEE. The CDR3 contains 17 residues. CDR3 sequence reads: CASSSKRGTLSRQPQHF. Written as DNA, the CDR3 is TGTGCCAGCAGCTCTAAGAGGGGGACCCTAAGTAGGCAGCCCCAGCATTTT.

The gene calls are TRBV4-2 and TRBJ1-1; D uncertain. The CDR3 is made up of 15 amino acids. Germline V gene lookup returns CDR1 LGHNA and CDR2 YNFKEQ. Trimming took off 0 bases at V and 5 bases at J, with 13 bases between the two ends. This CDR3 is CASSQDLVGGTEAFF. DNA for the CDR3: TGTGCCAGCAGCCAAGATCTAGTGGGAGGGACTGAAGCTTTCTTT.

This clonotype was seen more than once but under ten times. The rearrangement joins TRBV27 to TRBJ1-1; D gene uncertain. This CDR3 region has 13 residues. Trimming pared 5 bases from V and 0 bases from J, leaving 7 bases between. In germline, CDR1 is MNHEY, CDR2 SMNVEV (reference sequence). Written as DNA, the CDR3 is TGTGCCAGCAGTAGGATACTGAACACTGAAGCTTTCTTT. This encodes CASSRILNTEAFF.

This clonotype was counted many times. The genes are TRBV4-1 and TRBJ2-1; no clear D. The CDR3 consists of 12 residues. CDR1 and CDR2 (germline): MGHRA, YSYEKL. The germline V and J ends were trimmed by 2 bases and 8 bases, with 7 bases remaining between them. The CDR3 bases are TGCGCCAGCAGCCAAATACCGGATGAGCAGTTCTTC. Protein product: CASSQIPDEQFF.

In this sample, this clonotype turned up once. The rearrangement joins TRBV6-5 to TRBJ2-3; D uncertain. V lost 2 bases and J lost 0, with 9 bases in between. This CDR3 has 15 residues. The germline CDR1 and CDR2 sequences are MNHEY and SVGAGI. The CDR3 DNA sequence: TGTGCCAGCAGTTACGTACCCACTAGCACAGATACGCAGTATTTT. Encoded protein: CASSYVPTSTDTQYF.